Listed below are T cell receptor beta chains from one sample, sequenced in a study of blood T cell repertoires in COVID-19. Method: immunoSEQ multiplex PCR; TCRdb's copy keeps in-frame clones and lacks some. This sample yields about 140,000 clones, of which around 82% are seen a single time; approximately 3.9% belongs to the top ten. The sequenced material came from peripheral blood. These receptors were collected from a woman aged 55 to 70 with acute or convalescent COVID-19. Both conserved end residues are part of each CDR3. D genes are given only for firm matches. Clone size is shown for a subset of rows, as once, few, many or a class of expanded clone.

abundance,v_gene,d_gene,j_gene,CDR3aa,CDR3nt
-,TRBV29-1,-,TRBJ1-1,CSVVNREAFF,TGCAGCGTTGTGAACAGGGAAGCTTTCTTT
-,TRBV30,-,TRBJ1-3,CAWSPTGSLSSSGNTIYF,TGTGCCTGGAGTCCGACAGGTTCTCTTAGTTCTAGCGGAAACACCATATATTTT
-,TRBV5-5,TRBD1,TRBJ2-5,CASSNDRGRRETQYF,TGTGCCAGCAGCAATGACAGGGGGCGAAGGGAGACCCAGTACTTC
few,TRBV25-1,TRBD1,TRBJ1-6,CASSERRGRRSPLHF,TGTGCCAGCAGTGAACGTAGGGGGCGTCGCTCACCCCTCCACTTT
-,TRBV28,TRBD1,TRBJ2-7,CASSWDSPLDEQYF,TGTGCCAGCAGTTGGGACAGCCCTCTGGACGAGCAGTACTTC
-,TRBV28,-,TRBJ1-5,CASLPTGLISNQPQHF,TGTGCCAGCCTCCCCACAGGGCTCATTAGCAATCAGCCCCAGCATTTT
-,TRBV18,-,TRBJ2-2,CASSPEIGDTGELFF,TGTGCCAGCTCACCAGAGATAGGGGACACCGGGGAGCTGTTTTTT
-,TRBV7-9,TRBD1,TRBJ1-1,CASSLKGQGEAFF,TGTGCCAGCAGCTTAAAGGGACAGGGCGAAGCTTTCTTT
-,TRBV28,TRBD1,TRBJ1-5,CATRSGTGVFFNQPQHF,TGTGCCACCAGGTCGGGGACAGGTGTTTTTTTTAACCAGCCCCAGCATTTT
-,TRBV7-6,TRBD1,TRBJ2-7,CAGGAPGTGRNEQYF,TGTGCCGGAGGGGCCCCCGGGACAGGGAGGAACGAGCAGTACTTC
-,TRBV12-2,-,TRBJ2-7,CASRLTEEGQGFGEQYF,TGTGCAAGTCGCTTAACGGAAGAGGGACAGGGATTTGGCGAGCAGTACTTC
-,TRBV9,-,TRBJ1-3,CASSVQAHMNSGNTIYF,TGTGCCAGCAGCGTCCAGGCTCATATGAATTCTGGAAACACCATATATTTT
-,TRBV3-1/TRBV3-2,-,TRBJ1-4,CASSFTGTNEKLFF,TGTGCCAGCTCATTCACAGGGACTAATGAAAAACTGTTTTTT
-,TRBV18,-,TRBJ1-5,CASSPAQDQPQHF,TGTGCCAGCTCACCGGCTCAAGATCAGCCCCAGCATTTT
-,TRBV2,TRBD1,TRBJ2-1,CASSDRGVYNEQFF,TGTGCCAGCAGCGACAGGGGGGTGTACAATGAGCAGTTCTTC
-,TRBV4-1,-,TRBJ2-1,CASSQGGSGSEQFF,TGCGCCAGCAGCCAAGGTGGCTCGGGGAGTGAGCAGTTCTTC
-,TRBV7-2,TRBD2,TRBJ2-5,CASSLRASGRGTQYF,TGTGCCAGCAGCTTAAGGGCTAGCGGGAGAGGGACCCAGTACTTC
few,TRBV10-3,TRBD2,TRBJ2-6,CAISPRGETNVLTF,TGTGCCATCAGCCCTCGGGGGGAGACCAACGTCCTGACTTTC
few,TRBV2,TRBD1,TRBJ1-6,CASTQTTGANSPLHF,TGTGCCAGCACTCAAACGACAGGGGCTAATTCACCCCTCCACTTT
-,TRBV7-8,-,TRBJ2-4,CASSWDSGTGYIQYF,TGTGCCAGCAGTTGGGATAGCGGGACAGGGTACATTCAGTACTTC
-,TRBV4-3,TRBD2,TRBJ2-5,CASSQVMELAGGETQYF,TGCGCCAGCAGCCAAGTTATGGAGTTAGCGGGAGGGGAGACCCAGTACTTC
-,TRBV6-5,-,TRBJ1-2,CASSYPGSGYTF,TGTGCCAGCAGTTACCCGGGGTCTGGCTACACCTTC
-,TRBV25-1,-,TRBJ1-2,CASTSFSGYTF,TGTGCCAGCACTAGCTTCAGTGGCTACACCTTC
-,TRBV30,-,TRBJ2-3,CAWSGTFGDTQYF,TGTGCCTGGAGTGGGACTTTCGGAGATACGCAGTATTTT
-,TRBV6-2/TRBV6-3,TRBD2,TRBJ2-1,CASSYPSGSSYNEQFF,TGTGCCAGCAGTTACCCTAGCGGGTCGTCCTACAATGAGCAGTTCTTC
-,TRBV9,-,TRBJ2-7,CASSRGQYTYEQYF,TGTGCCAGCAGCCGCGGACAGTACACCTACGAGCAGTACTTC
-,TRBV7-8,-,TRBJ2-2,CASFSLFGGLTTGELFF,TGTGCCAGCTTTAGCTTATTTGGTGGACTTACCACCGGGGAGCTGTTTTTT
-,TRBV2,-,TRBJ1-4,CASTQGLSTNEKLFF,TGTGCCAGCACCCAGGGCCTATCAACTAATGAAAAACTGTTTTTT
-,TRBV3-1/TRBV3-2,-,TRBJ1-2,CASSQGAAINFYGYTF,TGTGCCAGCAGCCAAGGGGCAGCAATCAATTTCTATGGCTACACCTTC
-,TRBV14,-,TRBJ1-2,CASSQGGLGGYTF,TGTGCCAGCAGCCAAGGAGGGTTAGGTGGCTACACCTTC
once,TRBV27,-,TRBJ2-7,CASSLSPDSYEQYF,TGTGCCAGCAGTTTATCCCCAGACTCCTACGAGCAGTACTTC
-,TRBV7-2,-,TRBJ2-1,CASSSRSQLVSPREQFF,TGTGCCAGCAGCTCTAGATCCCAACTAGTATCCCCCCGTGAGCAGTTCTTC
-,TRBV5-4,-,TRBJ2-3,CASSLQAGPTDTQYF,TGTGCCAGCAGCTTGCAGGCGGGACCCACAGATACGCAGTATTTT
-,TRBV27,TRBD2,TRBJ2-1,CASTRLAGVQNEQFF,TGTGCCAGCACCCGACTAGCGGGAGTTCAGAATGAGCAGTTCTTC
-,TRBV7-2,TRBD1,TRBJ1-2,CASSPTYGTGAGYTF,TGTGCCAGCAGCCCTACTTACGGGACAGGGGCTGGCTACACCTTC
-,TRBV28,-,TRBJ2-1,CASSYARGYNEQFF,TGTGCCAGCAGTTATGCCAGGGGCTACAATGAGCAGTTCTTC
-,TRBV29-1,TRBD2,TRBJ2-3,CSVTSRLAGGPHTQYF,TGCAGCGTCACGTCACGACTAGCGGGAGGCCCCCATACGCAGTATTTT
-,TRBV7-6,-,TRBJ1-3,CASSSATGGHSGNTIYF,TGTGCCAGCAGCTCTGCCACAGGCGGCCACTCTGGAAACACCATATATTTT
-,TRBV11-2,TRBD1,TRBJ1-1,CASSPWDRPEAFF,TGTGCCAGCAGCCCTTGGGACAGGCCTGAAGCTTTCTTT
-,TRBV10-2,TRBD1,TRBJ1-2,CASSEQGRHGYTF,TGCGCCAGCAGTGAACAGGGGCGGCATGGCTACACCTTC
-,TRBV28,TRBD2,TRBJ2-7,CASSADGTSASYEQYF,TGTGCCAGCAGTGCCGATGGGACTAGTGCTTCCTACGAGCAGTACTTC
-,TRBV28,TRBD2,TRBJ2-7,CASRSNPSSGRSEQYF,TGTGCCAGCAGATCCAACCCCTCTAGCGGGAGGAGCGAGCAGTACTTC